A selection of T cell receptor beta chains follows, all from one sample in a study of blood T cell repertoires in COVID-19. Assay used: immunoSEQ multiplex PCR; TCRdb lists only in-frame clones, some missing. The repertoire holds about 270,000 clones, around 88% seen once, with around 6% in the top ten. The sample comprised peripheral blood. The source is a woman older than 75 with COVID-19, enrolled during active disease. The CDR3 runs from the conserved cysteine through the conserved F or W. The D gene is left open where the match is weak. Rows give clone size only sometimes, using once, few, many, or a class for an expanded clone.

v_gene: TRBV7-2; j_gene: TRBJ2-5; d_gene: .; abundance: once; CDR3aa: CASSLLARETQYF; CDR3nt: TGTGCCAGCAGCTTACTAGCCCGGGAGACCCAGTACTTC
v_gene: TRBV27; j_gene: TRBJ1-5; d_gene: .; abundance: .; CDR3aa: CASRRHSSNQPQHF; CDR3nt: TGTGCCAGCAGAAGACATTCTAGCAATCAGCCCCAGCATTTT
v_gene: TRBV7-2; j_gene: TRBJ2-3; d_gene: .; abundance: .; CDR3aa: CASSLVAGISTDTQYF; CDR3nt: TGTGCCAGCAGCTTAGTCGCGGGGATAAGCACAGATACGCAGTATTTT
v_gene: TRBV24-1; j_gene: TRBJ1-1; d_gene: TRBD1; abundance: .; CDR3aa: CATSDPDRREAFF; CDR3nt: TGTGCCACCAGTGACCCGGACAGGCGCGAAGCTTTCTTT
v_gene: TRBV9; j_gene: TRBJ1-1; d_gene: .; abundance: .; CDR3aa: CASSPYGGNTEAFF; CDR3nt: TGTGCCAGCAGCCCCTACGGGGGGAACACTGAAGCTTTCTTT
v_gene: TRBV5-1; j_gene: TRBJ1-1; d_gene: .; abundance: .; CDR3aa: CASSLEPVGAKNTEAFF; CDR3nt: TGCGCCAGCAGCTTGGAGCCCGTAGGGGCCAAGAACACTGAAGCTTTCTTT
v_gene: TRBV10-1; j_gene: TRBJ1-5; d_gene: .; abundance: few; CDR3aa: CASSERGQQPQHF; CDR3nt: TGCGCCAGCAGTGAGCGGGGACAACAGCCCCAGCATTTT
v_gene: TRBV19; j_gene: TRBJ1-5; d_gene: TRBD1; abundance: .; CDR3aa: CASSFRQGSQPQHF; CDR3nt: TGTGCCAGTAGTTTCCGACAGGGGAGTCAGCCCCAGCATTTT
v_gene: TRBV3-1/TRBV3-2; j_gene: TRBJ1-3; d_gene: TRBD1; abundance: .; CDR3aa: CASSPLDTGTTGGSGNTIYF; CDR3nt: TGTGCCAGCAGCCCCCTAGACACAGGAACGACAGGGGGCTCTGGAAACACCATATATTTT
v_gene: TRBV30; j_gene: TRBJ2-1; d_gene: .; abundance: .; CDR3aa: CAWSPGREPLYNEQFF; CDR3nt: TGTGCCTGGAGCCCCGGCCGGGAACCTCTCTACAATGAGCAGTTCTTC
v_gene: TRBV3-1/TRBV3-2; j_gene: TRBJ1-2; d_gene: TRBD1; abundance: few; CDR3aa: CASSQDQGAQGYTF; CDR3nt: TGTGCCAGCAGCCAAGATCAGGGGGCGCAGGGCTACACCTTC
v_gene: TRBV28; j_gene: TRBJ1-2; d_gene: TRBD1; abundance: .; CDR3aa: CASRPVPGTAAEANYGYTF; CDR3nt: TGTGCCAGCAGACCAGTACCTGGGACAGCCGCAGAAGCTAACTATGGCTACACCTTC
v_gene: TRBV20-1; j_gene: TRBJ1-1; d_gene: .; abundance: .; CDR3aa: CSVTDTEAFF; CDR3nt: TGCAGTGTTACAGACACTGAAGCTTTCTTT
v_gene: TRBV9; j_gene: TRBJ1-3; d_gene: .; abundance: .; CDR3aa: CASSARLGSGNTIYF; CDR3nt: TGTGCCAGCAGCGCCCGACTGGGTTCTGGAAACACCATATATTTT
v_gene: TRBV30; j_gene: TRBJ2-7; d_gene: .; abundance: once; CDR3aa: CAWSTPNSYEQYF; CDR3nt: TGTGCCTGGAGCACTCCGAACTCCTACGAGCAGTACTTC
v_gene: TRBV5-4; j_gene: TRBJ1-2; d_gene: .; abundance: .; CDR3aa: CASSPVGPGDYGYTF; CDR3nt: TGTGCCAGCAGCCCGGTGGGGCCAGGGGATTATGGCTACACCTTC
v_gene: TRBV25-1; j_gene: TRBJ2-3; d_gene: TRBD2; abundance: .; CDR3aa: CASSVAGGTDTQYF; CDR3nt: TGTGCCAGCAGTGTAGCGGGGGGCACAGATACGCAGTATTTT
v_gene: TRBV9; j_gene: TRBJ2-5; d_gene: .; abundance: .; CDR3aa: CASSVVPDSRETQYF; CDR3nt: TGTGCCAGCAGCGTAGTCCCTGACAGCCGAGAGACCCAGTACTTC
v_gene: TRBV29-1; j_gene: TRBJ2-1; d_gene: TRBD1; abundance: .; CDR3aa: CSVWTGGQLNEQFF; CDR3nt: TGCAGCGTCTGGACAGGGGGCCAACTCAATGAGCAGTTCTTC
v_gene: TRBV7-2; j_gene: TRBJ1-2; d_gene: TRBD1; abundance: .; CDR3aa: CASSLQQGAYGYTF; CDR3nt: TGTGCCAGCAGCTTGCAGCAGGGGGCCTATGGCTACACCTTC
v_gene: TRBV11-2; j_gene: TRBJ1-1; d_gene: .; abundance: .; CDR3aa: CASSQRNQDPEAFF; CDR3nt: TGTGCCAGCAGCCAACGGAACCAGGATCCTGAAGCTTTCTTT
v_gene: TRBV27; j_gene: TRBJ1-1; d_gene: .; abundance: .; CDR3aa: CASSSAGGAFF; CDR3nt: TGTGCCAGCAGTTCCGCCGGGGGAGCTTTCTTT